This passage covers 10 T cell receptor beta chains from one sample sequenced in a study of blood T cell repertoires in COVID-19. Produced via immunoSEQ multiplex PCR; TCRdb's table is partial and in-frame only. Of some 340,000 clones in the sample, approximately 90% were seen once. Sequenced: PBMCs or T cells enriched from blood (not recorded which). Every receptor here comes from a woman aged 25 to 39 who had been exposed to COVID-19.

The rearrangement links TRBV7-2 to TRBJ1-4, with D uncertain. CDR3 length: 13 amino acids. V was clipped by 2 bases and J by 5 bases, with 6 bases between them. The germline gives CDR1 SGHTA, CDR2 FQGNSA. The DNA of the CDR3 is TGTGCCAGCAGCTTAAAGGAGAATGAAAAACTGTTTTTT. The encoded protein is CASSLKENEKLFF.

V usage is TRBV5-1 and J usage is TRBJ2-7; 12 nucleotides agree with TRBD1. The V and J ends lost 6 bases and 4 bases, in that order; junction bases with no gene match: 8. The germline V gene has CDR1 SGHRS and CDR2 YFSETQ. The length of the CDR3 is 15 residues. CDR3 sequence: CASTTGTGGYYEQYF. The CDR3 DNA follows: TGCGCCAGCACCACCGGGACAGGGGGCTATTACGAGCAGTACTTC.

The rearrangement joins TRBV12-3 or TRBV12-4 to TRBJ1-6; D unclear. With 6 bases removed from V and 9 bases from J, the gap between germline ends came to 12 bases. This CDR3 contains 13 residues. This chain's CDR3 is CASSSRGGSPLHF. The CDR3 nucleotides are TGTGCCAGCAGCTCACGGGGAGGTTCACCCCTCCACTTT.

The gene calls are TRBV7-3 and TRBJ2-5; TRBD2 might be the D (7 bases). The CDR3 is 14 amino acids. V shed 0 bases and J shed 4 bases, with 9 bases lying between them. Germline CDR1 reads SGHTA; CDR2 reads FQGTGA. CDR3 nucleotide sequence: TGTGCCAGCAGCTTAACTGGGGGGGCAGAGACCCAGTACTTC. This translates into CASSLTGGAETQYF.

The chain couples TRBV19 to TRBJ1-2, with TRBD1 matching over 8 bases. The CDR3 is 16 amino acids. CDR1 and CDR2 (germline): LNHDA, SQIVND (reference sequence). V was clipped by 3 bases and J by 2 bases; unmatched bases: 8. The CDR3 DNA follows: TGTGCCAGTAGTATTTATGGGACAGGTTCGAACTATGGCTACACCTTC. Protein: CASSIYGTGSNYGYTF.

This rearrangement joins TRBV7-9 to TRBJ1-4; D is possibly TRBD1 (6 bases). From germline, CDR1 is SEHNR and CDR2 FQNEAQ (reference sequence). V was shortened by 0 bases and J by 4 bases, with 9 bases between the two germline ends. This CDR3 contains 15 residues. In nucleotides, the CDR3 is TGTGCCAGCAGCTTAGCTGAGGGGGTTAATGAAAAACTGTTTTTT. Translation gives CASSLAEGVNEKLFF.

The rearrangement uses TRBV27 and TRBJ1-5, with a weak D call TRBD1 (6 bases). V was cut by 5 bases and J by 1 base, with 18 bases left in between. Germline loops: CDR1 MNHEY, CDR2 SMNVEV (reference sequence). The CDR3 has 17 residues. The CDR3 reads CASSRRTDRRSNQPQHF. The DNA of the CDR3 is TGTGCCAGCAGTCGCCGGACAGACAGGAGAAGCAATCAGCCCCAGCATTTT.

This sequence joins TRBV18 and TRBJ2-1; 9 bases agree with TRBD1. The CDR3 is 14 residues long. J gave up 5 bases and V 3 bases, and 2 bases lay outside the gene matches. From germline, CDR1 is KGHSH and CDR2 LQKENI. CDR3 nucleotide sequence: TGTGCCAGCTCACCTCGACAGGGGGACAATGAGCAGTTCTTC. It translates to CASSPRQGDNEQFF.

The V and J genes are TRBV11-3 and TRBJ1-2; TRBD1 matches 9 bases. CDR1 is SGHNT, CDR2 YENEEA, per germline. The CDR3 spans 13 residues. The V gene end was trimmed by 5 bases and the J gene end by 8 bases; junction bases not matched to a gene: 6. CDR3 nucleotide sequence: TGTGCCAGCAGCGGAACAGGGGGCGAAGGCTACACCTTC. Its translation is CASSGTGGEGYTF. Together with reference TRBV11-3 and TRBJ1-2, the CDR3 gives the full variable domain: EAGVVQSPRYKIIEKKQPVAFWCNPISGHNTLYWYLQNLGQGPELLIRYENEEAVDDSQLPKDRFSAERLKGVDSTLKIQPAELGDSAVYLCASSGTGGEGYTFGSGTRLTVV.

The V and J genes are TRBV4-1 and TRBJ2-3, with D maybe TRBD1 (5 bases). The CDR3 totals 16 residues. V lost 1 base, J lost 4 bases, and 15 bases lay in between. Germline V gene sequence: CDR1 MGHRA, CDR2 YSYEKL. CDR3 loop: CASSQVRAGLADTQYF. Written as DNA, the CDR3 is TGCGCCAGCAGCCAAGTCAGGGCAGGGCTAGCAGATACGCAGTATTTT.